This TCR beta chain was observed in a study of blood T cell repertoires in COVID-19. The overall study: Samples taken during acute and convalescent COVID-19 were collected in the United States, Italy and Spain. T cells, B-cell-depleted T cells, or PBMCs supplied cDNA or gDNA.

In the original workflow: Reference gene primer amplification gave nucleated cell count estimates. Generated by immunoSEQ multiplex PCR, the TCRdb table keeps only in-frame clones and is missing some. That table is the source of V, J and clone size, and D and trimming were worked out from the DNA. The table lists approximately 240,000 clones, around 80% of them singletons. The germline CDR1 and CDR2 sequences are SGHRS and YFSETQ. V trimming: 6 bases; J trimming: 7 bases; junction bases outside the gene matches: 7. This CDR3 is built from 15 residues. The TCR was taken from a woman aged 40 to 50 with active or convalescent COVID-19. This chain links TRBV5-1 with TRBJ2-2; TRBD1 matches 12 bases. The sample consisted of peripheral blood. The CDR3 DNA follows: TGCGCCAGCACGGGACAGGGGGCCGGGGTCGGGGAGCTGTTTTTT. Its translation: CASTGQGAGVGELFF.